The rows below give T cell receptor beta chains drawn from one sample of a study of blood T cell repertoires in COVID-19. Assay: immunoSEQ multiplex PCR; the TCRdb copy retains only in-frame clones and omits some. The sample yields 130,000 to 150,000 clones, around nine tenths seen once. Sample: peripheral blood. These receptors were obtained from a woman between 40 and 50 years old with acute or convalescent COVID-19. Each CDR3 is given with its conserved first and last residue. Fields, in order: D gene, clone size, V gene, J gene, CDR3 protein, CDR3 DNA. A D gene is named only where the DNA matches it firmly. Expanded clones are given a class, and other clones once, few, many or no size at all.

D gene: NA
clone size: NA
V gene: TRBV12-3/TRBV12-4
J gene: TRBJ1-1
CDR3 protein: CASSLRFTEAFF
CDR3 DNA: TGTGCCAGCAGCCTAAGATTCACTGAAGCTTTCTTT

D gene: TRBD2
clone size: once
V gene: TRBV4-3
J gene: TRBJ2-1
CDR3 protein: CASSQDLGVGLAGVKAYNEQFF
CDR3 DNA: TGCGCCAGCAGCCAAGACCTGGGTGTGGGACTAGCGGGAGTTAAGGCCTACAATGAGCAGTTCTTC

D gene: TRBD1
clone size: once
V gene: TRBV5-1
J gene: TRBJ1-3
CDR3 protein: CASSSGQVEGNTIYF
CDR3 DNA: TGCGCCAGCAGCTCGGGACAGGTGGAGGGAAACACCATATATTTT

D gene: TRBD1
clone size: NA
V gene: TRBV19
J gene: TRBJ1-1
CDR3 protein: CASSMDRGGTEAFF
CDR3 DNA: TGTGCCAGTAGTATGGACAGGGGGGGGACTGAAGCTTTCTTT

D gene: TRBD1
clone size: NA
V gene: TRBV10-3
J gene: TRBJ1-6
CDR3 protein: CAISESGQVNSPLHF
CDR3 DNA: TGTGCCATCAGTGAGTCAGGACAGGTTAATTCACCCCTCCACTTT

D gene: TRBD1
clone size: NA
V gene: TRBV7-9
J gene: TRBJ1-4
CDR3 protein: CASSWTGGYEKLFF
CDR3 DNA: TGTGCCAGCAGCTGGACAGGGGGGTATGAAAAACTGTTTTTT

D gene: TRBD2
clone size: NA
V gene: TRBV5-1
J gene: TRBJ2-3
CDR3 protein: CASRKGLAGNTDTQYF
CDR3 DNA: TGCGCCAGCAGGAAGGGACTAGCGGGAAACACAGATACGCAGTATTTT

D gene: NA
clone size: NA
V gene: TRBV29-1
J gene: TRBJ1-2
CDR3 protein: CSASQGTNYGYTF
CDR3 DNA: TGCAGCGCATCCCAGGGGACGAACTATGGCTACACCTTC

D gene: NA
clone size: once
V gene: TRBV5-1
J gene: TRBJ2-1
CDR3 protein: CASSLGGQTYNEQFF
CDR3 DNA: TGCGCCAGCAGCTTAGGTGGACAGACTTACAATGAGCAGTTCTTC

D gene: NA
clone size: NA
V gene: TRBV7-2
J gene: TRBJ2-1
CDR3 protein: CASVLAPYNEQFF
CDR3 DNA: TGTGCCAGCGTACTTGCCCCCTACAATGAGCAGTTCTTC

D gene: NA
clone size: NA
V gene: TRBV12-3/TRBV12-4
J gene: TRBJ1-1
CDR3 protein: CASSLVRGTEAFF
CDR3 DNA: TGTGCCAGCAGTTTAGTCCGGGGGACTGAAGCTTTCTTT

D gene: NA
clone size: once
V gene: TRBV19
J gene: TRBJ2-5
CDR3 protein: CASSIDRVRTPREETQYF
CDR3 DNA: TGTGCCAGTAGTATAGATAGGGTGAGGACCCCGAGGGAAGAGACCCAGTACTTC

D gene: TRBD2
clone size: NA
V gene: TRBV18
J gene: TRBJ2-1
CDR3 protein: CASSPGLAGAVGNEQFF
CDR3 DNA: TGTGCCAGCTCACCGGGACTAGCGGGAGCGGTGGGCAATGAGCAGTTCTTC

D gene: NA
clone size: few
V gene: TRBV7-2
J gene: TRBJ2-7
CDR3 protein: CASSLEGQGREQYF
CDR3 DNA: TGTGCCAGCAGCTTAGAGGGGCAGGGGCGGGAGCAGTACTTC

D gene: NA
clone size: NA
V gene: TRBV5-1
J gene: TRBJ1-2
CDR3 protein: CASSLDSYGYTF
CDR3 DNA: TGCGCCAGCAGCTTGGACAGCTATGGCTACACCTTC

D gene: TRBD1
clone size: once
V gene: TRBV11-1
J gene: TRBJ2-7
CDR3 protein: CASRSRDRDYEQYF
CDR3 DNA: TGTGCCAGCAGGTCCCGGGACAGGGACTACGAGCAGTACTTC

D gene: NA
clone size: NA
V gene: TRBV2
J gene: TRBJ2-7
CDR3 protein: CASSERVEQYF
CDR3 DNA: TGTGCCAGCAGTGAACGGGTCGAGCAGTACTTC

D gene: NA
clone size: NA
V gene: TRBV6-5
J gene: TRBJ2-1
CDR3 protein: CASSYSSGSEQFF
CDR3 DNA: TGTGCCAGCAGTTACTCGTCGGGATCTGAGCAGTTCTTC

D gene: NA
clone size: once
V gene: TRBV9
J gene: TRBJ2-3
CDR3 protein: CASSVVLRGDTQYF
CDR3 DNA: TGTGCCAGCAGCGTAGTTTTACGGGGAGATACGCAGTATTTT

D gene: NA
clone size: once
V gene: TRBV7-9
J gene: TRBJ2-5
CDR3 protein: CASSSAQKTQYF
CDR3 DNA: TGTGCCAGCAGCTCCGCCCAGAAGACCCAGTACTTC

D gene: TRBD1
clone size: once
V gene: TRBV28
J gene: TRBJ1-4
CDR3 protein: CASSGQVESTNEKLFF
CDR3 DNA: TGTGCCAGCAGCGGACAGGTTGAATCAACTAATGAAAAACTGTTTTTT

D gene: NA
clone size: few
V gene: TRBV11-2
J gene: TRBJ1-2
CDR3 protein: CASSPGNPTIFYGYTF
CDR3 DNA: TGTGCCAGCAGCCCCGGGAATCCGACAATCTTCTATGGCTACACCTTC

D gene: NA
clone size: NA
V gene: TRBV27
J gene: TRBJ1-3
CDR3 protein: CASSLGRGGNTIYF
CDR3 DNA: TGTGCCAGCAGTTTAGGCAGGGGAGGGAACACCATATATTTT

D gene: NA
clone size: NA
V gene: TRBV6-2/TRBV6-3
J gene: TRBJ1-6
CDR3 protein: CASSYLFNSPLHF
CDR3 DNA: TGTGCCAGCAGTTACTTATTCAATTCACCCCTCCACTTT

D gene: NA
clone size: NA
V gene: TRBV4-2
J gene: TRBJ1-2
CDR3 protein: CASSPSTPDNYGYTF
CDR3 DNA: TGTGCCAGCAGCCCTTCGACACCTGATAACTATGGCTACACCTTC

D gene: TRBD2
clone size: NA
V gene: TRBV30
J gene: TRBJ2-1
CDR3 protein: CACAGVGLNEQFF
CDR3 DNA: TGTGCCTGTGCGGGAGTCGGTTTGAATGAGCAGTTCTTC

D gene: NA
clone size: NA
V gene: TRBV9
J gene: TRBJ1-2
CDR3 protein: CASSPPQTGIGYTF
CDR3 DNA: TGTGCCAGCAGCCCCCCCCAGACAGGAATAGGCTACACCTTC

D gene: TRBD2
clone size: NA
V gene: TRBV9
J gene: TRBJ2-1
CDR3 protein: CASSVGTSGSYNEQFF
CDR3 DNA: TGTGCCAGCAGCGTTGGGACTAGCGGGAGCTACAATGAGCAGTTCTTC

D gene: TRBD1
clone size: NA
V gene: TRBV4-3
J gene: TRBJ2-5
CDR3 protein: CASSLYPGQGSQETQYF
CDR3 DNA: TGCGCCAGCAGTCTTTATCCGGGACAGGGATCCCAAGAGACCCAGTACTTC

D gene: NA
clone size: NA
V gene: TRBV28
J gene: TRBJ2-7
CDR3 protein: CASSYGGYEQYF
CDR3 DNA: TGTGCCAGCAGTTACGGGGGCTACGAGCAGTACTTC

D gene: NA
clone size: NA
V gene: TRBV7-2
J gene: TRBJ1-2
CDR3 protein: CASSKRLGTNYGYTF
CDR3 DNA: TGTGCCAGCAGCAAGCGGTTGGGTACTAACTATGGCTACACCTTC

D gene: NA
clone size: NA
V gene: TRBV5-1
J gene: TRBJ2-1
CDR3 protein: CASSLPLVAVSYNEQFF
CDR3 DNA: TGCGCCAGCAGCCTTCCTTTGGTAGCGGTCTCCTACAATGAGCAGTTCTTC

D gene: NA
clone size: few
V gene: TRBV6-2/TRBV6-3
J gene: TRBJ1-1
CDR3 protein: CASSSPSFGNTEAFF
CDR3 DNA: TGTGCCAGCAGTTCACCTTCCTTCGGGAACACTGAAGCTTTCTTT

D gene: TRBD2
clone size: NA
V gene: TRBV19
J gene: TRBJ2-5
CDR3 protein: CASAGGTSGGVTQYF
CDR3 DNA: TGTGCTTCAGCGGGCGGGACTAGCGGGGGAGTGACCCAGTACTTC

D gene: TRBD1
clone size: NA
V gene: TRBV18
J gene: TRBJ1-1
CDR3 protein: CASSPSMPGQGDTEAFF
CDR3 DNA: TGTGCCAGCTCACCTAGTATGCCGGGACAGGGGGACACTGAAGCTTTCTTT

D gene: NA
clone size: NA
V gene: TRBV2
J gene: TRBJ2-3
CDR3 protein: CASSVAGARTDTQYF
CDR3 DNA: TGTGCCAGCAGTGTCGCGGGGGCCCGCACAGATACGCAGTATTTT

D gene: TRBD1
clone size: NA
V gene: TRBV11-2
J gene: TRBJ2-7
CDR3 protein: CASSYPDRGYEQYF
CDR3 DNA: TGTGCCAGCAGCTATCCTGACAGGGGGTACGAGCAGTACTTC

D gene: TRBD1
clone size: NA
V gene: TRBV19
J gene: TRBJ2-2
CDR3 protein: CASSIVGTGTAELFF
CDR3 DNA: TGTGCCAGTAGTATAGTTGGGACAGGGACTGCGGAGCTGTTTTTT

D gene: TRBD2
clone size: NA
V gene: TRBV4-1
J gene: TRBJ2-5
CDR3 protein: CASSQGPQTSGGETQYF
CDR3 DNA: TGCGCCAGCAGCCAAGGGCCCCAGACTAGCGGGGGTGAGACCCAGTACTTC

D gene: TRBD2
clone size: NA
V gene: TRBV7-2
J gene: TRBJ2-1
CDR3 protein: CASSLGGGLTNEQFF
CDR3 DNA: TGTGCCAGCAGCTTAGGGGGGGGGTTGACCAATGAGCAGTTCTTC

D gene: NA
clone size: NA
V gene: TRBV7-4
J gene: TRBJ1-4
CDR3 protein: CASSKGRGGVSGEKLFF
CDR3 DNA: TGTGCCAGCAGTAAGGGGAGGGGAGGGGTCTCGGGAGAAAAACTGTTTTTT

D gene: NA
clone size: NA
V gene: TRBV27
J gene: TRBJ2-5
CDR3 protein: CASSLGDPGQGETQYF
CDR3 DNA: TGTGCCAGCAGTTTAGGAGATCCGGGACAAGGAGAGACCCAGTACTTC